These T cell receptor beta chains were read from a single sample in a study of cytomegalovirus exposure and HLA in healthy donors. The repertoire was sequenced with immunoSEQ multiplex PCR; TCRdb's copy has only in-frame clones and lacks some. Of 150,000 to 200,000 clones in the sample, 77% were seen once. The sample was PBMCs. Receptors originate from a woman aged 40-49 years in good health and CMV-seropositive. Each CDR3 is given with its conserved first and last residue. Each record gives: V gene, J gene, D gene, clone size, CDR3 DNA, CDR3 protein. D genes are given only for firm matches. Clone size, where shown, is once, few, many, or a class for clones that have expanded.

V: TRBV9
J: TRBJ2-5
D: .
size: .
DNA: TGTGCCAGCAGCGTAGCTACGATGGGAGCGGGTACGCAAGAGACCCAGTACTTC
CDR3: CASSVATMGAGTQETQYF

V: TRBV5-5
J: TRBJ1-6
D: TRBD1
size: .
DNA: TGTGCCAGCAGCTTGGGGACAGGGGATTCACCCCTCCACTTT
CDR3: CASSLGTGDSPLHF

V: TRBV2
J: TRBJ2-7
D: .
size: once
DNA: TGTGCCAGCAGAATAGACTACGAGCAGTACTTC
CDR3: CASRIDYEQYF

V: TRBV7-9
J: TRBJ2-5
D: TRBD2
size: .
DNA: TGTGCCAGCAGCTTCAAGGCTAGCGGGAGTCCGGGGGAGACCCAGTACTTC
CDR3: CASSFKASGSPGETQYF

V: TRBV5-8
J: TRBJ1-5
D: TRBD1
size: few
DNA: TGTGCCAGCAGCTTCCAGGGGGATCAGCCCCAGCATTTT
CDR3: CASSFQGDQPQHF

V: TRBV30
J: TRBJ1-2
D: .
size: .
DNA: TGTGCCTGGAGTCGGGGGGACGGCTACACCTTC
CDR3: CAWSRGDGYTF

V: TRBV15
J: TRBJ2-7
D: .
size: .
DNA: TGTGCCACCAGCAGTGACAGCTTCTACGAGCAGTACTTC
CDR3: CATSSDSFYEQYF

V: TRBV6-5
J: TRBJ2-3
D: .
size: once
DNA: TGTGCCAGCAGTTACTCCGGAGATACGCAGTATTTT
CDR3: CASSYSGDTQYF

V: TRBV28
J: TRBJ2-3
D: TRBD2
size: .
DNA: TGTGCCAGCAGTTCGGGACTAGCGACAGATACGCAGTATTTT
CDR3: CASSSGLATDTQYF

V: TRBV30
J: TRBJ2-5
D: .
size: once
DNA: TGTGCCTGGAGCGGACAGCAAGGGACCCAGTACTTC
CDR3: CAWSGQQGTQYF

V: TRBV10-3
J: TRBJ2-5
D: .
size: once
DNA: TGTGCCACTAGTGCAGGGGATGATTTGAGAGAGACCCAGTACTTC
CDR3: CATSAGDDLRETQYF

V: TRBV7-2
J: TRBJ2-1
D: TRBD2
size: once
DNA: TGTGCCAGCAGCTTAGGTCTAGCGGGATCGTTTGATGAGCAGTTCTTC
CDR3: CASSLGLAGSFDEQFF

V: TRBV5-4
J: TRBJ2-3
D: TRBD2
size: .
DNA: TGTGCCAGCAGCTGGGTAGGAGGACTAGCGCTCACAGATACGCAGTATTTT
CDR3: CASSWVGGLALTDTQYF

V: TRBV7-8
J: TRBJ1-5
D: .
size: .
DNA: TGTGCCAGCACTTTGGATCGGGGGAGCAATCAGCCCCAGCATTTT
CDR3: CASTLDRGSNQPQHF

V: TRBV2
J: TRBJ1-5
D: .
size: few
DNA: TGTGCCAGGGGGGGGTCAAGCAATCAGCCCCAGCATTTT
CDR3: CARGGSSNQPQHF

V: TRBV7-2
J: TRBJ2-7
D: .
size: .
DNA: TGTGCCAGCAGCTTAGAGCCGCAAAGCACCTACGAGCAGTACTTC
CDR3: CASSLEPQSTYEQYF

V: TRBV18
J: TRBJ2-6
D: .
size: .
DNA: TGTGCCAGCTCACCGGGGGCCCCAACTTCTGGGGCCAACGTCCTGACTTTC
CDR3: CASSPGAPTSGANVLTF

V: TRBV4-3
J: TRBJ2-5
D: TRBD1
size: .
DNA: TGCGCCAGCAGCCGAGACCGGACAGGGAAGGAGACCCAGTACTTC
CDR3: CASSRDRTGKETQYF

V: TRBV18
J: TRBJ1-1
D: .
size: .
DNA: TGTGCCAGCTCACCCGGTCTGAACACTGAAGCTTTCTTT
CDR3: CASSPGLNTEAFF

V: TRBV28
J: TRBJ2-5
D: .
size: .
DNA: TGTGCCAGCAGTCTGACAGAAACCCAGTACTTC
CDR3: CASSLTETQYF

V: TRBV11-2
J: TRBJ1-4
D: .
size: .
DNA: TGTGCCAGCAGCCATAAGGGGGAAAAACTGTTTTTT
CDR3: CASSHKGEKLFF

V: TRBV7-2
J: TRBJ2-7
D: .
size: .
DNA: TGTGCCAGCGGTCAGGTGGTCTACGAGCAGTACTTC
CDR3: CASGQVVYEQYF

V: TRBV6-1
J: TRBJ2-2
D: .
size: .
DNA: TGTGCCAGCAGTGACAGTCCGGGACAAAGAACAACCGGGGAGCTGTTTTTT
CDR3: CASSDSPGQRTTGELFF

V: TRBV7-2
J: TRBJ1-2
D: .
size: .
DNA: TGTGCCAGCAGCTCTACAGGGTTTGGCTACACCTTC
CDR3: CASSSTGFGYTF

V: TRBV6-4
J: TRBJ1-3
D: TRBD1
size: .
DNA: TGTGCCACCAACCAACAGGGGGAAATTAACGGAAACACCATATATTTT
CDR3: CATNQQGEINGNTIYF

V: TRBV7-2
J: TRBJ2-5
D: TRBD2
size: .
DNA: TGTGCCAGCAGCTTAGGGGGACTAGCGGGGAGTACACAAGAGACCCAGTACTTC
CDR3: CASSLGGLAGSTQETQYF

V: TRBV2
J: TRBJ1-6
D: .
size: few
DNA: TGTGCCAGCAGTGAAGGAACAGTCTCCTATAATTCACCCCTCCACTTT
CDR3: CASSEGTVSYNSPLHF

V: TRBV6-5
J: TRBJ2-2
D: TRBD1
size: .
DNA: TGTGCCAGCAGTAGGGGGCGGAACACCGGGGAGCTGTTTTTT
CDR3: CASSRGRNTGELFF

V: TRBV5-5
J: TRBJ1-2
D: .
size: .
DNA: TGTGCCAGCAGCTATAGTGACAGAACTAACTATGGCTACACCTTC
CDR3: CASSYSDRTNYGYTF

V: TRBV7-9
J: TRBJ2-3
D: .
size: .
DNA: TGTGCCAGCAGCCCCAAGGGCGGGGCCCCAGATACGCAGTATTTT
CDR3: CASSPKGGAPDTQYF

V: TRBV7-6
J: TRBJ2-5
D: .
size: .
DNA: TGTGCCAGCAGCTTAGTATCGCCGGGGGAGACCCAGTACTTC
CDR3: CASSLVSPGETQYF

V: TRBV5-1
J: TRBJ2-1
D: TRBD1
size: .
DNA: TGCGCCAGCAGCTTGGGCTCATATCAGGGGGCGGATGAGCAGTTCTTC
CDR3: CASSLGSYQGADEQFF

V: TRBV7-2
J: TRBJ2-5
D: .
size: .
DNA: TGTGCCAGCAGCTCTCCGACAGACCTTTGGGAGACCCAGTACTTC
CDR3: CASSSPTDLWETQYF

V: TRBV28
J: TRBJ1-2
D: TRBD1
size: once
DNA: TGTGCCAGCAGTTCCCCGGTGACAGGGGGCAATGGCTACACCTTC
CDR3: CASSSPVTGGNGYTF

V: TRBV7-2
J: TRBJ1-1
D: .
size: .
DNA: TGTGCCAGCAGCTTAGTGCGACAGCCCCAAGAAGCTTTCTTT
CDR3: CASSLVRQPQEAFF

V: TRBV7-4
J: TRBJ1-4
D: .
size: few
DNA: TGTGCCAGCAGCTTAGTCCTTTCCCCCAAACTGTTTTTT
CDR3: CASSLVLSPKLFF

V: TRBV7-2
J: TRBJ1-1
D: .
size: .
DNA: TGTGCCAGCAGGGGTGACAGGACCGCCTGGAACACTGAAGCTTTCTTT
CDR3: CASRGDRTAWNTEAFF

V: TRBV5-6
J: TRBJ2-7
D: .
size: .
DNA: TGTGCCAGCAGCTTCAAGCGGAGGAGCTCCTACGAGCAGTACTTC
CDR3: CASSFKRRSSYEQYF

V: TRBV30
J: TRBJ1-3
D: TRBD1
size: .
DNA: TGTGCCTGGAGGCCCCCCCCGGGGAGACAGGGGACTTACTCAAACACCATATATTTT
CDR3: CAWRPPPGRQGTYSNTIYF

V: TRBV19
J: TRBJ2-5
D: TRBD2
size: .
DNA: TGTGCCAGTAGCGAATTAGCGGGGAGACCACAAGAGACCCAGTACTTC
CDR3: CASSELAGRPQETQYF

V: TRBV4-1
J: TRBJ2-3
D: .
size: few
DNA: TGCGCCAGCAGCCATGGCTTTATCACAGATACGCAGTATTTT
CDR3: CASSHGFITDTQYF